Shown below are 17 T cell receptor beta chains from a single sample sequenced in a study of blood T cell repertoires in COVID-19. The data were produced by immunoSEQ multiplex PCR, yet TCRdb's version contains in-frame clones alone and is incomplete. The data hold 150,000 to 170,000 clones, with 70% to 85% observed a single time. The material sequenced was peripheral blood. Receptor source: a man in his 60s with COVID-19, enrolled during active disease.

The CDR3 coding sequence is TGCGCCAGCAGCCAGAATGGACATAGCTCTGGAAACACCATATATTTT. Its protein is CASSQNGHSSGNTIYF. The chain uses TRBV5-1 and TRBJ1-3, with D possibly matching TRBD1 (5 bases). The CDR3 is 16 residues long. The V gene's germline CDR1 is SGHRS and CDR2 YFSETQ. V gave up 4 bases and J gave up 0 bases, with 14 bases separating them. The full variable domain, completed using reference TRBV5-1 and TRBJ1-3, is KAGVTQTPRYLIKTRGQQVTLSCSPISGHRSVSWYQQTPGQGLQFLFEYFSETQRNKGNFPGRFSGRQFSNSRSEMNVSTLELGDSALYLCASSQNGHSSGNTIYFGEGSWLTVV.

The V gene is TRBV5-6, the J gene TRBJ1-1; the match to TRBD1 covers 7 bases. Trimming at V came to 0 bases and at J to 0 bases, leaving 11 bases not matched to a gene. This CDR3 has 18 residues. Germline-derived CDR1 and CDR2 are SGHDT and YYEEEE. This CDR3 is CASSLARGQRVLNTEAFF. CDR3 coding DNA: TGTGCCAGCAGCTTGGCGAGGGGGCAACGGGTATTGAACACTGAAGCTTTCTTT.

Note on this clone: Other nucleotide sequences in the sample specify the same CDR3. The chain employs TRBV7-6 and TRBJ2-2; 9 bases are shared with TRBD1. Germline V lookup: CDR1 SGHVS, CDR2 FNYEAQ. The CDR3 contains 15 residues. After removal of 3 bases from V and 1 base from J, the junction contained 0 bases not matched to a gene. The CDR3: CASSLGQGNTGELFF. CDR3 nucleotide sequence: TGTGCCAGCAGCTTGGGACAGGGGAACACCGGGGAGCTGTTTTTT.

The rearrangement joins TRBV20-1 to TRBJ2-7, with D tentatively TRBD1 (6 bases). CDR1 and CDR2 (germline): DFQATT, SNEGSKA (reference sequence). The CDR3 totals 11 residues. The V end lost 6 bases, the J end lost 1 base, and 7 bases lay between the germline ends. CDR3 region: CSAQGSYEQYF. Written as DNA, the CDR3 is TGCAGTGCGCAGGGGTCCTACGAGCAGTACTTC.

This chain uses TRBV9 with TRBJ2-3, with D unclear. CDR3 size: 15 residues. The germline V gene has CDR1 SGDLS and CDR2 YYNGEE. V lost 1 base and J 0 bases, leaving 9 bases between the germline ends. CDR3 bases: TGTGCCAGCAGCGTACTCACAACCAGCACAGATACGCAGTATTTT. Encoded protein: CASSVLTTSTDTQYF.

The J gene is TRBJ1-2, the V gene TRBV19; no clear D gene. Deletions cut 4 bases from V and 1 base from J, with 19 bases between. The CDR3 length is 17 residues. Germline CDR1 reads LNHDA; CDR2 reads SQIVND (reference sequence). The CDR3 DNA sequence: TGTGCCAGTAGTACCGAAAACACGCGGGCGAATAACTATGGCTACACCTTC. Residues: CASSTENTRANNYGYTF.

The rearrangement uses TRBV27 and TRBJ2-1; TRBD2 matches 11 bases. The CDR3 has 16 amino acids. Losses at the gene ends were 6 bases for V and 5 bases for J; bases not matched to a gene: 9. Germline CDR1 is MNHEY and CDR2 is SMNVEV (reference sequence). CDR3: CASRIRGTSGHNEQFF. The CDR3 coding sequence is TGTGCCAGCAGAATCCGTGGGACTAGCGGTCACAATGAGCAGTTCTTC.

This rearrangement joins TRBV6-2 or TRBV6-3 to TRBJ1-5, with 7 bases lining up with TRBD1. V lost 6 bases and J lost 7; bases outside the gene matches: 6. The CDR3 is 13 residues long. Germline-derived CDR1 and CDR2 are MNHEY and SVGEGT. In DNA form, the CDR3 reads TGTGCCAGCAGCCCGGGACAGCAGCAGCCCCAGCATTTT. Encoded protein: CASSPGQQQPQHF.

The chain links TRBV6-5 to TRBJ2-1; D is uncertain. Germline V lookup: CDR1 MNHEY, CDR2 SVGAGI. V lost 2 bases and J 8 bases, leaving 16 bases between the germline ends. This CDR3 region has 15 residues. The CDR3 loop reads CASSYMGRIGDEQFF. The CDR3 bases are TGTGCCAGCAGTTACATGGGCCGTATAGGCGATGAGCAGTTCTTC.

V gene TRBV5-1 combines with J gene TRBJ2-1; 8 bases agree with TRBD2. CDR3 length: 16 residues. With V trimmed by 1 base and J by 4 bases, 7 bases remained unmatched. Germline loops: CDR1 SGHRS, CDR2 YFSETQ. The CDR3 here is CASSLIVTGGYNEQFF. As DNA, the CDR3 is TGCGCCAGCAGCTTGATCGTAACGGGAGGGTACAATGAGCAGTTCTTC.

The chain is built from TRBV10-1 and TRBJ1-4, with 12 bases lining up with TRBD1. J lost 4 bases, V lost 7 bases, and 13 bases had no gene match. CDR1 is WNHNN and CDR2 is SYGVQD in the germline V gene (reference sequence). CDR3 length: 18 residues. CDR3 DNA sequence: TGCGCCAGCACCCGGGACAGGGGGCGATGTGCGTATAATGAAAAACTGTTTTTT. Translating gives CASTRDRGRCAYNEKLFF.

This clone appeared a single time. The chain joins TRBV12-5 to TRBJ2-2; 7 bases map to TRBD1. Germline V gives CDR1 LGHNT, CDR2 FRNRAP. The CDR3 contains 15 residues. Unmatched junction bases numbered 5, after V lost 2 bases and J lost 5 bases. The CDR3 DNA reads TGTGCTAGTGGTTTGTTAAGGGGGCAAACCGGGGAGCTGTTTTTT. Protein sequence: CASGLLRGQTGELFF.

This clone has only one observation. The chain carries TRBV15 and TRBJ2-7; 9 bases agree with TRBD1. CDR1 and CDR2 (germline): LNHNV, YYDKDF (reference sequence). The trim removed 8 bases at V and 3 bases at J, leaving 8 bases unmatched. The CDR3 has 14 amino acids. The CDR3 protein is CATSPGQGFYEQYF. As DNA, the CDR3 is TGTGCCACCTCCCCGGGACAGGGCTTCTACGAGCAGTACTTC.

The chain has TRBV27 and TRBJ2-7; the match to TRBD2 covers 9 bases. Per the germline V gene, CDR1 is MNHEY and CDR2 is SMNVEV (reference sequence). The CDR3 contains 13 residues. The trim removed 6 bases at V and 4 bases at J, leaving 4 bases unmatched. The CDR3 loop reads CASRTSGNYEQYF. The CDR3 DNA is TGTGCCAGCAGGACTAGCGGAAATTACGAGCAGTACTTC.

V gene TRBV27 combines with J gene TRBJ1-5; 9 bases map to TRBD1. Unmatched junction bases numbered 8, after V lost 5 bases and J lost 0 bases. Germline CDR1 reads MNHEY; CDR2 reads SMNVEV (reference sequence). This CDR3 region has 17 residues. The CDR3, as DNA: TGTGCCAGCAGTCCCTACATACAGGGGGCTAGCAATCAGCCCCAGCATTTT. Amino acid sequence: CASSPYIQGASNQPQHF.

J is TRBJ2-7 and V is TRBV5-6, with D possibly being TRBD1 (5 bases). The CDR3 is made up of 12 amino acids. The germline CDR1 and CDR2 sequences are SGHDT and YYEEEE. V was trimmed by 4 bases and J by 6 bases, leaving 11 bases between them. CDR3 bases: TGTGCCAGCAGCATTCAGGGTTTCGAGCAGTACTTC. Encoded protein: CASSIQGFEQYF.

The genes are TRBV3-1 (or the pseudogene TRBV3-2) and TRBJ1-5, with no clear D. The CDR3 consists of 15 residues. In germline, CDR1 is LGHDT, CDR2 YNNKEL (reference sequence). V was shortened by 0 bases and J by 4 bases, with 10 bases between the two germline ends. DNA of the CDR3: TGTGCCAGCAGCCAAGATCTCAGCGGAAATCAGCCCCAGCATTTT. Residues: CASSQDLSGNQPQHF.